Sequencing of this T cell receptor beta chain was carried out in a study of CD8+CD57+ T cells in acquired aplastic anemia. Study observations and caveats: The number of CD8+ CDR3 sequences shared by patients and controls was about 27.

This clonotype turned up a few times. What it binds is not known. Genomic DNA provided the template from which TCR beta VDJ and CDR3 profiles were obtained. TCRdb recomputed calls from the reads with MiXCR, one row per CDR3 protein. This sample carries about 48,000 distinct CDR3 sequences, about 78% of them seen once, and the ten largest clones take around a third. The germline V gene encodes CDR1 DFQATT and CDR2 SNEGSKA (reference sequence). CDR3 length: 14 amino acids. Trimming took off 7 bases at V and 4 bases at J, with 14 bases between the two ends. Sequencing was done on a sample of sorted CD4+, CD8+, or CD8+CD57+ T cells (not recorded which) from PBMCs. The chain combines TRBV20-1 with TRBJ1-6; perhaps TRBD1 as D (6 bases). The sequence derives from a human donor in good health, serving as a control. The CDR3 DNA sequence: TGCAGTGTAGCCAGGACAGAGTATAATTCACCCCTCCACTTT. Protein sequence: CSVARTEYNSPLHF.